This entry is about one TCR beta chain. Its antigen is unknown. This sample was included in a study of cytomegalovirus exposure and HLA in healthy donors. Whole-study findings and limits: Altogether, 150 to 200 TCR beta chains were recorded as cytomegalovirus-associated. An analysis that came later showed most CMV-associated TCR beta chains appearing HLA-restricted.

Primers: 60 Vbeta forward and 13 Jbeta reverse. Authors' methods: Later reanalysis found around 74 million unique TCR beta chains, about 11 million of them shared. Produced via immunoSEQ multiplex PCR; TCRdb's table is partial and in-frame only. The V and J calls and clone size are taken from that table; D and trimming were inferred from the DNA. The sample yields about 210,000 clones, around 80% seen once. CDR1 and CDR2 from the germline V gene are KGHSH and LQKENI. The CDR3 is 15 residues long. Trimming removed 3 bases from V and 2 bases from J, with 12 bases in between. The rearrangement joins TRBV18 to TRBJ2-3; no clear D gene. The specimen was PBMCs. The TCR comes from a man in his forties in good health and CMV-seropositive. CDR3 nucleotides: TGTGCCAGCTCACCGAAAAGCTCTGTCACAGATACGCAGTATTTT. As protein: CASSPKSSVTDTQYF.